The clone carrying this T cell receptor beta chain was counted a single time. This entry belongs to a study of shared clonotypes between healthy human individuals. Positive CCR7 selection of CD45RO-negative cells yielded the naive CD8 cells, and terminally differentiated effector memory CD45RA+ cells were excluded. Only in-frame clones appear in the TCRdb table, and some are missing; sequencing was by immunoSEQ multiplex PCR. The table records around 2,000,000 clones, 85% to 95% of them present only once. This TCR was recovered from a man in his late teens or twenties in good health. Some clones in this sample may be carry-over from other donors' samples. The sample consisted of naive CD8+ T cells from PBMCs.

As DNA, the CDR3 is TGCGCCAGCAGCTTGGGCCTAGCGGGAGTATATCCGGATGAGCAGTTCTTC. Its protein is CASSLGLAGVYPDEQFF. The rearrangement uses TRBV5-1 and TRBJ2-1; 10 nucleotides agree with TRBD2. The CDR3 loop spans 17 amino acids. Trimming cost V 0 bases and J 8 bases; bases outside gene matches: 11. The germline CDR1 and CDR2 sequences are SGHRS and YFSETQ.